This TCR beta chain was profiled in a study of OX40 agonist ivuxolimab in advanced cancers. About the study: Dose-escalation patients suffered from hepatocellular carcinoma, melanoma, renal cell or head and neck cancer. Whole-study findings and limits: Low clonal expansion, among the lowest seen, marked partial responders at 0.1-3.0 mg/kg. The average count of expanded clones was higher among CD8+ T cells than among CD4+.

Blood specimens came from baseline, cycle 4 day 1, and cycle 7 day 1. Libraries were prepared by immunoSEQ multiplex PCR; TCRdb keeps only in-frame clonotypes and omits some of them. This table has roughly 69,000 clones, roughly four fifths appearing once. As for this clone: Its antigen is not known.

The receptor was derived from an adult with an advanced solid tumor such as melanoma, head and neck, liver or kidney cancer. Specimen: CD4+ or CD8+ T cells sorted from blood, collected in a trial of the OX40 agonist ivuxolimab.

The CDR3 nucleotides read TGTGCCAGCAGCTTAAACTCGTACAATGAGCAGTTCTTC. This encodes CASSLNSYNEQFF. The V call is TRBV7-2, the J call TRBJ2-1, with D unresolved. This CDR3 is built from 13 residues. Per the germline V gene, CDR1 is SGHTA and CDR2 is FQGNSA. V lost 2 bases and J lost 4, with 6 bases in between.